This TCR beta chain derives from a study of blood T cell repertoires in COVID-19. Study at large: The samples span acute and convalescent COVID-19 from the United States, Italy and Spain. T cells, B-cell-depleted T cells, or PBMCs provided the cDNA or gDNA that served as material.

Germline CDR1 SGHAT, CDR2 FQDESV (reference sequence). The CDR3 is 15 residues long. V was trimmed by 1 base and J by 7 bases, leaving 16 bases between them. Per the authors' pipeline: Amplification from reference gene primers served as the basis for estimated nucleated cell counts. TCRdb's table, derived via immunoSEQ multiplex PCR, lists solely in-frame clones and lacks some. Clone size and V and J calls were adopted from that table, with D and trimming inferred from the DNA. Of 160,000 or so clones listed, roughly nine tenths are singletons. Material: peripheral blood. The TCR was taken from a woman aged 40-49 years with acute or convalescent COVID-19. The chain combines TRBV11-1 with TRBJ1-2; no clear D gene. The CDR3 here is CASSLVPVVEGGYTF. DNA for the CDR3: TGTGCCAGCAGCTTAGTACCCGTGGTCGAGGGTGGCTACACCTTC.